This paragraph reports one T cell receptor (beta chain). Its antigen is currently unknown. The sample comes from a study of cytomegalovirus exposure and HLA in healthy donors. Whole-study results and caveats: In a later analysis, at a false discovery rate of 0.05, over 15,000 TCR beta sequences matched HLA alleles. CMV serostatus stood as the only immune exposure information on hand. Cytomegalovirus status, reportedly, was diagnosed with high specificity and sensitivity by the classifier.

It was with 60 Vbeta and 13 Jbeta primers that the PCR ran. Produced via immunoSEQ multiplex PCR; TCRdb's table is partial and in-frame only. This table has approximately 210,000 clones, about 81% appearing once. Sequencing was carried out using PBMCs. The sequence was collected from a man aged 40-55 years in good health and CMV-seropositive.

The CDR3 region has the DNA TGTGCCAGCAGCCTACGGGAGACGGGCGGGGAGCTGTTTTTT. Translating gives CASSLRETGGELFF. J is TRBJ2-2 and V is TRBV9; D possibly corresponds to TRBD2 (6 bases). This CDR3 region has 14 residues. Germline values: CDR1 SGDLS, CDR2 YYNGEE. V lost 4 bases, J lost 7 bases, and 14 bases lay in between.